This T cell receptor beta chain was identified in a study of blood T cell repertoires in COVID-19. Across the whole study: Both acute and convalescent COVID-19 samples were obtained from the United States, Italy and Spain. Nucleic acid was either cDNA or gDNA, and it came from T cells, B-cell-depleted T cells, or PBMCs.

Clones were read by immunoSEQ multiplex PCR, and TCRdb kept only the in-frame ones, dropping some. The sample contains under 85,000 clones, more than 75% of which appear only once. The CDR3 has 14 residues. Per germline, CDR1 LGHDT and CDR2 YNNKEL (reference sequence). The V end lost 1 base, the J end lost 1 base, and 7 bases lay between the germline ends. This rearrangement joins TRBV3-1 (or the pseudogene TRBV3-2) to TRBJ1-1; perhaps TRBD1 as D (6 bases). The receptor's source is a human donor in a cohort sampled during active COVID-19. Sequencing input: peripheral blood. The chain's CDR3 is CASSQGTANTEAFF. Here the CDR3 DNA reads TGTGCCAGCAGCCAAGGGACAGCGAACACTGAAGCTTTCTTT.